This T cell receptor (beta chain) is drawn from a study of T-cell memory formation after mild COVID-19. TCRdb re-called the 5' RACE reads with MiXCR, one entry per CDR3 protein. The data contain hundreds of thousands of distinct CDR3 sequences, more than 20% of them seen just once; the ten biggest clones take up roughly 23%. In germline, CDR1 is KGHSH, CDR2 LQKENI. The CDR3 covers 13 residues. With 6 bases removed from V and 10 bases from J, the gap between germline ends came to 18 bases. This clonotype came up many times. The genes are TRBV18 and TRBJ1-2; D remains ambiguous. The sequence was obtained from a man between 18 and 35 years old who had mild COVID-19 (a few samples of this study predate the infection). Cell type and time point are not known. The sequenced sample consisted of PBMCs or a T cell subset sorted from them (not recorded which). The CDR3 protein is CASSAPEQDAYTF. The CDR3, as DNA: TGTGCCAGCTCCGCCCCAGAGCAGGACGCCTACACCTTC.